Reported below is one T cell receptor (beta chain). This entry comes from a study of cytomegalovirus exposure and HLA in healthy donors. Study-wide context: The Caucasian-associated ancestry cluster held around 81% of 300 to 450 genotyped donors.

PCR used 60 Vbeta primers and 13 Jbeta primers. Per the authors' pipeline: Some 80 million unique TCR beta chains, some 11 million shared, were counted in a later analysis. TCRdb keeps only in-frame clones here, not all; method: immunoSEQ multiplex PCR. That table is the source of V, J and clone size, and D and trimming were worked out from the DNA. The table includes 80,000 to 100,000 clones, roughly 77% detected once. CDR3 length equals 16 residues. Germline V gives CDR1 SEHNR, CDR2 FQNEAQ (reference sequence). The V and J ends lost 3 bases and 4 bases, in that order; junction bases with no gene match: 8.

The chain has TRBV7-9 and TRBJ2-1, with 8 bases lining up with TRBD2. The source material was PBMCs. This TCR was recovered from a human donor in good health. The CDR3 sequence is CASSLGNSGKYNEQFF. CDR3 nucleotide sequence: TGTGCCAGCAGCTTGGGGAATAGCGGGAAGTACAATGAGCAGTTCTTC.